The rows below give T cell receptor beta chains drawn from one sample of a study of radiotherapy plus CTLA-4 blockade in lung cancer. The data were produced by immunoSEQ multiplex PCR, yet TCRdb's version contains in-frame clones alone and is incomplete. This table has roughly 120,000 clones, nearly 80% appearing once. The sequenced sample was peripheral blood, obtained from a patient treated with radiotherapy plus ipilimumab. These receptor sequences come from a human donor with non-small cell lung cancer who had a partial response to radiotherapy plus ipilimumab. Each CDR3 is given with its conserved first and last residue. The D gene is left open where the match is weak. Only part of the rows carry a size: once, few, many, or a class if the clone is expanded.

v_call: TRBV25-1; j_call: TRBJ2-7; clone_size: -; d_call: TRBD2; cdr3_aa: CAGSGAGGSPYEQYF; cdr3_nt: TGTGCCGGAAGCGGGGCGGGAGGGAGCCCCTACGAGCAGTACTTC
v_call: TRBV5-1; j_call: TRBJ1-1; clone_size: -; d_call: -; cdr3_aa: CASSFLTVNTEAFF; cdr3_nt: TGCGCCAGCAGCTTTTTAACAGTCAACACTGAAGCTTTCTTT
v_call: TRBV10-3; j_call: TRBJ2-5; clone_size: few; d_call: TRBD2; cdr3_aa: CATGTSETQYF; cdr3_nt: TGTGCCACCGGGACTAGCGAGACCCAGTACTTC
v_call: TRBV28; j_call: TRBJ1-5; clone_size: -; d_call: -; cdr3_aa: CASSPQGSQPQHF; cdr3_nt: TGTGCCAGCAGCCCTCAGGGAAGTCAGCCCCAGCATTTT
v_call: TRBV19; j_call: TRBJ1-5; clone_size: -; d_call: -; cdr3_aa: CASSPGGGGYSNQPQHF; cdr3_nt: TGTGCTTCCAGTCCGGGTGGAGGCGGATATAGCAATCAGCCCCAGCATTTT
v_call: TRBV25-1; j_call: TRBJ2-1; clone_size: -; d_call: TRBD1; cdr3_aa: CASSADRVSYNEQFF; cdr3_nt: TGTGCCAGCAGCGCCGACAGGGTCTCCTACAATGAGCAGTTCTTC
v_call: TRBV2; j_call: TRBJ1-2; clone_size: few; d_call: -; cdr3_aa: CARLQGPNYGYTF; cdr3_nt: TGTGCCAGACTACAGGGTCCTAACTATGGCTACACCTTC
v_call: TRBV6-5; j_call: TRBJ2-3; clone_size: -; d_call: TRBD1; cdr3_aa: CASSWTGAPDTQYF; cdr3_nt: TGTGCCAGCAGCTGGACAGGGGCCCCAGATACGCAGTATTTT
v_call: TRBV27; j_call: TRBJ2-7; clone_size: -; d_call: TRBD2; cdr3_aa: CASSFGTSGSREQYF; cdr3_nt: TGTGCCAGCAGTTTCGGGACTAGCGGGAGTCGCGAGCAGTACTTC
v_call: TRBV5-1; j_call: TRBJ1-4; clone_size: few; d_call: TRBD1; cdr3_aa: CASSLGDSRSNEKLFF; cdr3_nt: TGCGCCAGCAGCTTGGGGGACAGCCGTTCTAATGAAAAACTGTTTTTT
v_call: TRBV28; j_call: TRBJ1-1; clone_size: few; d_call: -; cdr3_aa: CASSLFTGNTEAFF; cdr3_nt: TGTGCCAGCAGTTTATTTACAGGGAACACTGAAGCTTTCTTT
v_call: TRBV5-1; j_call: TRBJ1-4; clone_size: -; d_call: TRBD1; cdr3_aa: CASRGDRSNEKLFF; cdr3_nt: TGCGCCAGCAGGGGGGACAGATCTAATGAAAAACTGTTTTTT
v_call: TRBV25-1; j_call: TRBJ2-1; clone_size: -; d_call: -; cdr3_aa: CASNRDSTSDEQFF; cdr3_nt: TGTGCCAGCAATCGGGACTCGACTTCAGATGAGCAGTTCTTC
v_call: TRBV7-2; j_call: TRBJ1-1; clone_size: -; d_call: TRBD1; cdr3_aa: CASSFIPGQGARGNTEAFF; cdr3_nt: TGTGCCAGCAGCTTTATACCGGGACAGGGGGCGCGGGGGAACACTGAAGCTTTCTTT
v_call: TRBV4-1; j_call: TRBJ2-2; clone_size: -; d_call: TRBD2; cdr3_aa: CASSQERLAGGPGTGELFF; cdr3_nt: TGCGCCAGCAGCCAAGAACGGCTAGCGGGAGGGCCAGGGACCGGGGAGCTGTTTTTT
v_call: TRBV4-2; j_call: TRBJ2-5; clone_size: -; d_call: TRBD2; cdr3_aa: CASSLGTSQETQYF; cdr3_nt: TGTGCCAGCAGCCTCGGGACTAGCCAAGAGACCCAGTACTTC
v_call: TRBV19; j_call: TRBJ1-5; clone_size: -; d_call: -; cdr3_aa: CASSMGPQGSSNQPQHF; cdr3_nt: TGTGCCAGTAGTATGGGGCCCCAGGGGTCGAGCAATCAGCCCCAGCATTTT
v_call: TRBV18; j_call: TRBJ2-2; clone_size: -; d_call: TRBD2; cdr3_aa: CASSPRAGVGTGELFF; cdr3_nt: TGTGCCAGCTCACCAAGGGCGGGAGTTGGCACCGGGGAGCTGTTTTTT
v_call: TRBV6-6; j_call: TRBJ2-7; clone_size: once; d_call: TRBD1; cdr3_aa: CATTPEGALYGQYF; cdr3_nt: TGTGCCACAACACCAGAGGGGGCTCTTTACGGGCAGTACTTC
v_call: TRBV10-3; j_call: TRBJ1-2; clone_size: -; d_call: -; cdr3_aa: CAISELQLDGYTF; cdr3_nt: TGTGCCATCAGTGAGTTACAGCTGGATGGCTACACCTTC
v_call: TRBV28; j_call: TRBJ1-2; clone_size: -; d_call: TRBD1; cdr3_aa: CASSSGTGVSYGYTF; cdr3_nt: TGTGCCAGCAGTTCCGGGACAGGGGTTTCCTATGGCTACACCTTC
v_call: TRBV7-6; j_call: TRBJ2-7; clone_size: -; d_call: -; cdr3_aa: CASSLGDGNPYEQYF; cdr3_nt: TGTGCCAGCAGCTTAGGAGACGGGAATCCCTACGAGCAGTACTTC
v_call: TRBV19; j_call: TRBJ2-7; clone_size: -; d_call: -; cdr3_aa: CASSRSRGLYEQYF; cdr3_nt: TGTGCCAGTAGTAGGTCGCGAGGTTTGTACGAGCAGTACTTC
v_call: TRBV19; j_call: TRBJ1-5; clone_size: -; d_call: TRBD1; cdr3_aa: CASSPTGGTNQPQHF; cdr3_nt: TGTGCCAGTAGCCCGACAGGGGGTACCAATCAGCCCCAGCATTTT
v_call: TRBV9; j_call: TRBJ2-1; clone_size: -; d_call: TRBD2; cdr3_aa: CASSAGTSGKNEQFF; cdr3_nt: TGTGCCAGCAGCGCCGGGACTAGCGGGAAGAATGAGCAGTTCTTC
v_call: TRBV5-1; j_call: TRBJ2-1; clone_size: -; d_call: -; cdr3_aa: CASSLGGLSSYNEQFF; cdr3_nt: TGCGCCAGCAGCTTGGGAGGACTGAGCTCCTACAATGAGCAGTTCTTC
v_call: TRBV10-1; j_call: TRBJ2-3; clone_size: -; d_call: -; cdr3_aa: CASRAIGRGVLDTQYF; cdr3_nt: TGCGCCAGCAGGGCTATCGGGCGGGGAGTGTTAGATACGCAGTATTTT
v_call: TRBV5-8; j_call: TRBJ1-4; clone_size: -; d_call: TRBD1; cdr3_aa: CASSIGTGASRLFF; cdr3_nt: TGTGCCAGCAGCATCGGGACAGGGGCGAGTCGACTGTTTTTT
v_call: TRBV7-2; j_call: TRBJ1-2; clone_size: few; d_call: -; cdr3_aa: CASSSAQGTVGYTF; cdr3_nt: TGTGCCAGCAGCTCCGCACAGGGAACGGTCGGCTACACCTTC
v_call: TRBV7-2; j_call: TRBJ2-1; clone_size: once; d_call: -; cdr3_aa: CASSLIGVYEQFF; cdr3_nt: TGTGCCAGCAGCTTAATAGGGGTCTATGAGCAGTTCTTC
v_call: TRBV19; j_call: TRBJ2-2; clone_size: -; d_call: TRBD2; cdr3_aa: CASSRTSGNTGELFF; cdr3_nt: TGTGCCAGTAGTAGGACTAGCGGAAACACCGGGGAGCTGTTTTTT
v_call: TRBV10-3; j_call: TRBJ1-1; clone_size: -; d_call: -; cdr3_aa: CAISESAVRRNTEAFF; cdr3_nt: TGTGCCATCAGTGAGTCTGCAGTCCGCAGGAACACTGAAGCTTTCTTT
v_call: TRBV5-4; j_call: TRBJ2-1; clone_size: -; d_call: TRBD2; cdr3_aa: CASSLAAGVVSYNEQFF; cdr3_nt: TGTGCCAGCAGCTTGGCGGCGGGAGTCGTGTCCTACAATGAGCAGTTCTTC
v_call: TRBV27; j_call: TRBJ2-1; clone_size: once; d_call: -; cdr3_aa: CASSTGPASHNEQFF; cdr3_nt: TGTGCCAGCAGTACAGGACCTGCGTCCCACAATGAGCAGTTCTTC
v_call: TRBV28; j_call: TRBJ1-2; clone_size: once; d_call: TRBD1; cdr3_aa: CASSLGGQGLYGYTF; cdr3_nt: TGTGCCAGCAGTTTAGGGGGACAGGGACTTTATGGCTACACCTTC
v_call: TRBV5-6; j_call: TRBJ1-6; clone_size: once; d_call: TRBD1; cdr3_aa: CASSLTGDSPLHF; cdr3_nt: TGTGCCAGCAGCTTGACAGGGGATTCACCCCTCCACTTT
v_call: TRBV4-2; j_call: TRBJ2-4; clone_size: -; d_call: TRBD2; cdr3_aa: CASSLQEGEGNIQYF; cdr3_nt: TGTGCCAGCAGCCTCCAGGAAGGGGAGGGGAACATTCAGTACTTC
v_call: TRBV9; j_call: TRBJ2-1; clone_size: -; d_call: TRBD2; cdr3_aa: CASSFNPSSGANGEQFF; cdr3_nt: TGTGCCAGCAGCTTCAACCCCTCTAGCGGAGCAAACGGTGAGCAGTTCTTC
v_call: TRBV6-5; j_call: TRBJ2-3; clone_size: -; d_call: TRBD1; cdr3_aa: CASNRQGAKTDTQYF; cdr3_nt: TGTGCCAGCAACCGACAGGGGGCGAAGACAGATACGCAGTATTTT
v_call: TRBV10-3; j_call: TRBJ2-5; clone_size: -; d_call: TRBD1; cdr3_aa: CAIRGQGAGETQYF; cdr3_nt: TGTGCCATCAGGGGACAGGGGGCAGGAGAGACCCAGTACTTC
v_call: TRBV5-6; j_call: TRBJ2-7; clone_size: few; d_call: TRBD1; cdr3_aa: CASSGTGTPEQYF; cdr3_nt: TGTGCCAGCAGCGGGACAGGGACCCCCGAGCAGTACTTC
v_call: TRBV5-6; j_call: TRBJ1-5; clone_size: -; d_call: -; cdr3_aa: CASSRGGAWQPQHF; cdr3_nt: TGTGCCAGCAGCAGAGGAGGGGCTTGGCAGCCCCAGCATTTT
v_call: TRBV18; j_call: TRBJ2-3; clone_size: -; d_call: -; cdr3_aa: CASSRLTRQDTQYF; cdr3_nt: TGTGCCAGCTCAAGGTTAACCCGACAAGATACGCAGTATTTT
v_call: TRBV19; j_call: TRBJ1-5; clone_size: -; d_call: -; cdr3_aa: CASSIADRISNQPQHF; cdr3_nt: TGTGCCAGTAGTATAGCGGACAGAATTAGCAATCAGCCCCAGCATTTT
v_call: TRBV18; j_call: TRBJ2-1; clone_size: -; d_call: TRBD2; cdr3_aa: CASSPDPSSGRRDEQFF; cdr3_nt: TGTGCCAGCTCACCAGATCCGTCCAGCGGGAGGAGGGATGAGCAGTTCTTC
v_call: TRBV4-1; j_call: TRBJ1-4; clone_size: few; d_call: -; cdr3_aa: CASSPAPHGGNEKLFF; cdr3_nt: TGCGCCAGCAGCCCGGCCCCACACGGGGGTAATGAAAAACTGTTTTTT
v_call: TRBV7-2; j_call: TRBJ1-5; clone_size: -; d_call: TRBD1; cdr3_aa: CASSERTGGTGQPQHF; cdr3_nt: TGTGCCAGCAGCGAAAGGACAGGGGGCACAGGTCAGCCCCAGCATTTT
v_call: TRBV10-3; j_call: TRBJ2-7; clone_size: few; d_call: TRBD1; cdr3_aa: CAISQGAGEQYF; cdr3_nt: TGTGCCATCAGTCAGGGGGCGGGCGAGCAGTACTTC
v_call: TRBV15; j_call: TRBJ2-3; clone_size: -; d_call: -; cdr3_aa: CATSRGLGGGDTQYF; cdr3_nt: TGTGCCACCAGCCGCGGCTTAGGCGGAGGGGATACGCAGTATTTT
v_call: TRBV7-3; j_call: TRBJ1-6; clone_size: few; d_call: -; cdr3_aa: CASSPTGKNSPLHF; cdr3_nt: TGTGCCAGCAGCCCTACCGGGAAGAATTCACCCCTCCACTTT
v_call: TRBV19; j_call: TRBJ1-2; clone_size: few; d_call: -; cdr3_aa: CASRTQGLGYGYTF; cdr3_nt: TGTGCCAGTAGGACTCAGGGGCTTGGCTATGGCTACACCTTC
v_call: TRBV9; j_call: TRBJ2-1; clone_size: -; d_call: -; cdr3_aa: CASTDSIIGSSYNEQFF; cdr3_nt: TGTGCCAGCACCGATAGCATTATCGGGAGCTCCTACAATGAGCAGTTCTTC
v_call: TRBV28; j_call: TRBJ1-5; clone_size: -; d_call: -; cdr3_aa: CASTFQGGDDRNQPQHF; cdr3_nt: TGTGCCAGCACCTTTCAGGGTGGCGATGATCGCAATCAGCCCCAGCATTTT
v_call: TRBV7-2; j_call: TRBJ2-2; clone_size: -; d_call: -; cdr3_aa: CASRRQNTGELFF; cdr3_nt: TGTGCCAGCAGGCGACAGAACACCGGGGAGCTGTTTTTT